Listed here is a single TCR beta chain. Its matching antigen is unknown. This sample is drawn from a study of PD-1 blockade in classical Hodgkin lymphoma. Germline lookup yields CDR1 SGHTA and CDR2 FQGNSA. Trimming took 0 bases from V and 0 from J, leaving 9 bases between them. The CDR3 runs 16 residues. Sequencing used immunoSEQ multiplex PCR; TCRdb keeps in-frame clones, though not all of them. The sample lists over 75,000 clones; less than 95% were seen once. Time point described: cycle 4 day 1 (C4D1), after less than seven weeks of nivolumab. There was relapse after autologous stem cell transplantation in every patient, and there was variation in brentuximab vedotin exposure. Best responses fell into complete response, partial response or progressive disease. Points from the study as a whole: CD4+ TCR diversity, unlike CD8+, climbed significantly by C4D1. For complete responders, baseline diversity was comparable to that of newly diagnosed patients. Why the repertoires differ is still unclear, perhaps disease activity or prior therapy.

This chain joins TRBV7-2 and TRBJ2-1, with D unresolved. The specimen comprised peripheral blood mononuclear cells (PBMCs), sampled before the fourth cycle of nivolumab. The sequence came from a human donor with classical Hodgkin lymphoma. CDR3 in amino acids: CASSLALGISYNEQFF. CDR3 sequence (DNA): TGTGCCAGCAGCTTAGCATTAGGAATCTCCTACAATGAGCAGTTCTTC. Complete variable domain (other parts from reference TRBV7-2 and TRBJ2-1): GAGVSQSPSNKVTEKGKDVELRCDPISGHTALYWYRQSLGQGLEFLIYFQGNSAPDKSGLPSDRFSAERTGGSVSTLTIQRTQQEDSAVYLCASSLALGISYNEQFFGPGTRLTVL.